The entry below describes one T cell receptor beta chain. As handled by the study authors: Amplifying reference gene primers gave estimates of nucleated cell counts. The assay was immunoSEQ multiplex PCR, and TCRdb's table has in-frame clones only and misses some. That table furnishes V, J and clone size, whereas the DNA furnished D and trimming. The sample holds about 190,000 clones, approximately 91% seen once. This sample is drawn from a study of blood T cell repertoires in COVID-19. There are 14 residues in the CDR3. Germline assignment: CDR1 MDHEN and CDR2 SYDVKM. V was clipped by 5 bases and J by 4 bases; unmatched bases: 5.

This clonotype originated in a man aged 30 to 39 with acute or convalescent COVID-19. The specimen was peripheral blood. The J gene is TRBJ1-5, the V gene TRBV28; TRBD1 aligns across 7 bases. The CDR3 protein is CASSPTGANQPQHF. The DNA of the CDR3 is TGTGCCAGCAGTCCTACAGGGGCTAATCAGCCCCAGCATTTT.